This TCR beta chain comes out of a study of molecular identifiers for immune sequencing clone quantification. The study, taken as a whole, reports: Sizes of clones that are highly expanded could be underestimated (if identical TCR molecules share a barcode). For effector cells, clones above 20 RNA copies held over 98% of molecules; for naive cells, under 1%.

This clonotype was seen many times. Antigen: not known. Using its own MiXCR run on the PCR reads, TCRdb lists one record per CDR3 protein. The table includes about 640,000 distinct CDR3 sequences, about 20% detected once. The CDR3 sequence is 16 residues long. Trimming at V came to 4 bases and at J to 2 bases, leaving 10 bases not matched to a gene. Germline values: CDR1 SGHRS, CDR2 YFSETQ. With RNA at 10%, 30% or 50%, naive CD8 libraries came from approximately 22,000 to 940,000 sorted cells. The sorting of naive CD8 T cells used the CD8+CD4-CCR7+CD45RA+ phenotype. V and J are TRBV5-1 and TRBJ2-7, with 9 bases aligning to TRBD1. This TCR was sampled from a human donor in good health. Some libraries in this study had Jurkat cell RNA spiked in. Sequenced input: naive CD8+ T cells from blood, with Jurkat cell RNA spiked in. This sample's subset: FACS-sorted CD8+CD4-CCR7+CD45RA+ naive T cells. Here the CDR3 DNA reads TGCGCCAGCAGCACCGAAACAGGGGGCTTTCCCTACGAGCAGTACTTC. Translation gives CASSTETGGFPYEQYF.